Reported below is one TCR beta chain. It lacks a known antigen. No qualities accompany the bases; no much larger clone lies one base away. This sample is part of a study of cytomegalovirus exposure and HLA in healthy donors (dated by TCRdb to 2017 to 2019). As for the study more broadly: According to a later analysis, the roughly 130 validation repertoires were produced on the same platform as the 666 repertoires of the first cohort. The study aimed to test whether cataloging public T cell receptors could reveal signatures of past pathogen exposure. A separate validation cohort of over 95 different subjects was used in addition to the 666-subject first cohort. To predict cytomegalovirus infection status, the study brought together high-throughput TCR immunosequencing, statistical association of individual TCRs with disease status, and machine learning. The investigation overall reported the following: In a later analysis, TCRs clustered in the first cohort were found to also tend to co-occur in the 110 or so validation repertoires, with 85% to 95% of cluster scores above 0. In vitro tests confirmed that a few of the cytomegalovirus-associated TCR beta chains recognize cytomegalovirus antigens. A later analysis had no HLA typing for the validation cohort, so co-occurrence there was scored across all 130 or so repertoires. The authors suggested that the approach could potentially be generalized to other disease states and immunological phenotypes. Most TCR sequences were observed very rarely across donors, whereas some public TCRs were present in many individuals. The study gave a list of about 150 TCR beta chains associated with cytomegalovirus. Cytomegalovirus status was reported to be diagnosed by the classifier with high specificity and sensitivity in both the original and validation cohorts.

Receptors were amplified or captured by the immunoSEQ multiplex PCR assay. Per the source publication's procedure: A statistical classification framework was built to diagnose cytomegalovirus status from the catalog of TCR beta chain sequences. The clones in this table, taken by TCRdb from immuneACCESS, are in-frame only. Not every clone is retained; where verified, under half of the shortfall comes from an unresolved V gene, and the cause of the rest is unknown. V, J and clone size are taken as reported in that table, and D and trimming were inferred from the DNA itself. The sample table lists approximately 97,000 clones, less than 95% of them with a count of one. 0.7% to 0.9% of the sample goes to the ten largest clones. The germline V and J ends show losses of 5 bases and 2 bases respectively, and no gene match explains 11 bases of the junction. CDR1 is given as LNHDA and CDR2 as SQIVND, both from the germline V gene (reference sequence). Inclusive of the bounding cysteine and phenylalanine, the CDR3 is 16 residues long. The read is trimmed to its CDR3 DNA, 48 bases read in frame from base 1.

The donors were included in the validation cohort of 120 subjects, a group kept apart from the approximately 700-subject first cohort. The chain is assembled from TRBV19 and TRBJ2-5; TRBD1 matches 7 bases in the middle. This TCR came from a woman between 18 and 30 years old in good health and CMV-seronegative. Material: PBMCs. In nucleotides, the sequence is TGTGCCAGTAGTCCCCCAAGACAGGGAACGCAAGAGACCCAGTACTTC. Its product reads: CASSPPRQGTQETQYF.